The rows below give T cell receptor beta chains drawn from one sample of a study of Ad26.COV2.S vaccination and SARS-CoV-2 variants. Clones were read by immunoSEQ multiplex PCR, and TCRdb kept only the in-frame ones, dropping some. Of nearly 400,000 clones listed, roughly 90% are singletons. The sample consisted of peripheral blood, taken in a trial of Ad26.COV2.S vaccine versus placebo. These receptors were taken from a person aged 18-65 years who received the Ad26.COV2.S COVID-19 vaccine or a placebo. Both conserved end residues are part of each CDR3. Fields, in order: D gene, J gene, V gene, clone size, CDR3 protein, CDR3 DNA. D genes are given only for firm matches. Expanded clones get a size class; other rows say once, few or many, or leave the size out.

d_gene: NA; j_gene: TRBJ1-2; v_gene: TRBV27; abundance: few; CDR3aa: CASTRQRGDYGYTF; CDR3nt: TGTGCCAGCACTAGGCAACGAGGCGACTATGGCTACACCTTC
d_gene: NA; j_gene: TRBJ1-1; v_gene: TRBV5-4; abundance: NA; CDR3aa: CASSSVDTNTEAFF; CDR3nt: TGTGCCAGCAGCTCTGTGGACACTAACACTGAAGCTTTCTTT
d_gene: NA; j_gene: TRBJ2-2; v_gene: TRBV6-5; abundance: NA; CDR3aa: CASSYLNTGELFF; CDR3nt: TGTGCCAGCAGTTACCTGAACACCGGGGAGCTGTTTTTT
d_gene: TRBD1; j_gene: TRBJ1-1; v_gene: TRBV10-3; abundance: NA; CDR3aa: CAISGTGGRAEAFF; CDR3nt: TGTGCCATCAGTGGAACAGGGGGCAGGGCTGAAGCTTTCTTT
d_gene: TRBD1; j_gene: TRBJ2-5; v_gene: TRBV7-2; abundance: NA; CDR3aa: CASSLPRTGGDLGETQYF; CDR3nt: TGTGCCAGCAGCCTCCCTCGGACAGGTGGGGATCTAGGAGAGACCCAGTACTTC
d_gene: NA; j_gene: TRBJ2-1; v_gene: TRBV5-1; abundance: NA; CDR3aa: CASSRDLDHNEQFF; CDR3nt: TGCGCCAGCAGCCGCGATTTGGACCACAATGAGCAGTTCTTC
d_gene: TRBD2; j_gene: TRBJ2-7; v_gene: TRBV2; abundance: NA; CDR3aa: CASSYTSGRRYEQYF; CDR3nt: TGTGCCAGCAGTTACACTAGCGGGAGGCGCTACGAGCAGTACTTC
d_gene: NA; j_gene: TRBJ1-5; v_gene: TRBV10-3; abundance: NA; CDR3aa: CAISDRDNNQPQHF; CDR3nt: TGTGCCATCAGTGACCGGGACAACAATCAGCCCCAGCATTTT
d_gene: TRBD1; j_gene: TRBJ1-1; v_gene: TRBV11-2; abundance: NA; CDR3aa: CASSLEGQGNTEAFF; CDR3nt: TGTGCCAGCAGCTTAGAGGGACAGGGGAACACTGAAGCTTTCTTT
d_gene: NA; j_gene: TRBJ1-2; v_gene: TRBV29-1; abundance: NA; CDR3aa: CSDGHTDYGYTF; CDR3nt: TGCAGCGACGGACATACTGACTATGGCTACACCTTC
d_gene: TRBD1; j_gene: TRBJ2-7; v_gene: TRBV28; abundance: NA; CDR3aa: CASSRTGSSYEQYF; CDR3nt: TGTGCCAGCAGCAGGACAGGGAGCTCCTACGAGCAGTACTTC
d_gene: NA; j_gene: TRBJ2-7; v_gene: TRBV11-2; abundance: NA; CDR3aa: CASSLGSGSYEQYF; CDR3nt: TGTGCCAGCAGCTTAGGTAGCGGCTCCTACGAGCAGTACTTC
d_gene: NA; j_gene: TRBJ2-7; v_gene: TRBV10-2; abundance: NA; CDR3aa: CASSPGTLPYYEQYF; CDR3nt: TGCGCCAGCAGTCCAGGGACACTCCCATACTACGAGCAGTACTTC
d_gene: NA; j_gene: TRBJ2-7; v_gene: TRBV6-5; abundance: NA; CDR3aa: CASSDRYEQYF; CDR3nt: TGTGCCAGCTCCGACAGGTACGAGCAGTACTTC
d_gene: TRBD1; j_gene: TRBJ1-2; v_gene: TRBV5-6; abundance: few; CDR3aa: CASSLRGRMNYGYTF; CDR3nt: TGTGCCAGCAGCTTGAGGGGGCGAATGAACTATGGCTACACCTTC
d_gene: TRBD2; j_gene: TRBJ2-5; v_gene: TRBV19; abundance: NA; CDR3aa: CASSTWTSALETQYF; CDR3nt: TGTGCCAGTTCAACCTGGACTAGCGCTCTGGAGACCCAGTACTTC
d_gene: NA; j_gene: TRBJ1-3; v_gene: TRBV28; abundance: NA; CDR3aa: CASSSLQGFDSGNTIYF; CDR3nt: TGTGCCAGCAGTTCCTTACAGGGATTTGACTCTGGAAACACCATATATTTT
d_gene: TRBD2; j_gene: TRBJ2-4; v_gene: TRBV15; abundance: NA; CDR3aa: CATSRGTSGTKNIQYF; CDR3nt: TGTGCCACCAGCAGGGGGACTAGCGGGACCAAAAACATTCAGTACTTC